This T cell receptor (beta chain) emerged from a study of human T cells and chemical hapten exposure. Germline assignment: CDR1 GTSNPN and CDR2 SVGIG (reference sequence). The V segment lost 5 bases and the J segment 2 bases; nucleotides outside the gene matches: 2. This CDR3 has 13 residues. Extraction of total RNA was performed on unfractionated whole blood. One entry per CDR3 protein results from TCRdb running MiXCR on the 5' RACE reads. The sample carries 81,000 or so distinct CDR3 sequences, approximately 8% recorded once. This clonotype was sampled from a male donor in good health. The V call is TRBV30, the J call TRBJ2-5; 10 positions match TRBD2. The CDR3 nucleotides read TGTGCCTGGGCACTAGCGGGGCAAGAGACCCAGTACTTC. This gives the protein CAWALAGQETQYF.